This note documents a single T cell receptor (beta chain) sequence. This record belongs to a study of PD-L1 blockade in urothelial cancer. Study background: Enrolled patients had been treated previously with 0 to 3 chemotherapy regimens. At 6 weeks and at 3 weeks (second dose) after treatment start, blood was analyzed.

V was trimmed by 6 bases and J by 7 bases, leaving 18 bases between them. Germline CDR1 and CDR2: MDHEN and SYDVKM. The CDR3 has 14 residues. As for time point: peripheral blood 6 weeks after treatment start. The table came from immunoSEQ multiplex PCR; TCRdb's copy has only in-frame clones and leaves some out. The top ten clones hold 8.8% of a sample with approximately 47,000 clones, 70% to 90% of them seen once. The sequence derives from a man aged 70 or older with urothelial cancer. The source material was PBMCs, sampled around atezolizumab (anti-PD-L1) treatment. This chain links TRBV28 with TRBJ1-2; D remains unclear. The CDR3 here is CASSNPPEARGYTF. In nucleotides, the CDR3 is TGTGCCAGCAGCAACCCCCCCGAAGCTCGTGGCTACACCTTC.